One sample yielded the 19 T cell receptor beta chains listed below, sequenced in a study of blood T cell repertoires in COVID-19. Libraries were prepared by immunoSEQ multiplex PCR; TCRdb keeps only in-frame clonotypes and omits some of them. The data hold roughly 410,000 clones, with about 89% observed a single time. Sequenced input: peripheral blood. Receptors originate from a woman aged 60-70 years with COVID-19, enrolled during active disease.

The gene calls are TRBV11-1 and TRBJ2-7, with 9 nucleotides matching TRBD1. This CDR3 is 13 amino acids long. The V segment lost 8 bases and the J segment 6 bases; nucleotides outside the gene matches: 8. Per the germline V gene, CDR1 is SGHAT and CDR2 is FQDESV (reference sequence). CDR3 sequence: CASERDRVSEQYF. CDR3 DNA sequence: TGTGCCAGCGAGAGGGACAGGGTAAGCGAGCAGTACTTC.

This chain links TRBV5-1 with TRBJ2-3; 7 nucleotides agree with TRBD2. Per germline, CDR1 SGHRS and CDR2 YFSETQ. Trimming took 0 bases from V and 3 from J; bases not matched to a gene: 7. CDR3 length equals 16 residues. The CDR3: CASSLGEGLWTDTQYF. As DNA, the CDR3 is TGCGCCAGCAGCTTGGGGGAGGGTTTGTGGACAGATACGCAGTATTTT.

The rearrangement uses TRBV5-6 and TRBJ2-7, with 7 bases fitting TRBD1. CDR1 and CDR2 (germline): SGHDT, YYEEEE. The junction had 4 bases not matched to a gene; V was cut back by 4 bases and J by 6 bases. This CDR3 has 12 residues. The CDR3 coding sequence is TGTGCCAGCAGCCTCGGGACAGTCGAGCAGTACTTC. Amino acid sequence: CASSLGTVEQYF.

This clone was recorded once. The junction does not match germline at one end; this may be a read error. J is TRBJ2-4 and V is TRBV28, with 9 positions matching TRBD1. CDR3 length: 15 residues. Germline CDR1 and CDR2: MDHEN and SYDVKM. This CDR3 reads CASRASGQGKGVGRF. The CDR3, as DNA: TGTGCCAGCAGAGCTTCAGGACAGGGGAAAGGGGTCGGTCGATTC.

This chain connects TRBV5-1 to TRBJ2-7, with 7 bases fitting TRBD1. The CDR3 spans 15 residues. J was trimmed by 0 bases and V by 2 bases; bases with no gene match: 5. Per germline, CDR1 SGHRS and CDR2 YFSETQ. The CDR3 is CASSLTGTVSYEQYF. The CDR3, as DNA: TGCGCCAGCAGCTTAACCGGGACAGTCTCCTACGAGCAGTACTTC.

The chain couples TRBV5-1 to TRBJ2-2, with a weak D call TRBD1 (6 bases). Trimming took off 5 bases at V and 2 bases at J, with 10 bases between the two ends. CDR1 SGHRS and CDR2 YFSETQ come from the germline V gene. The CDR3 is 14 amino acids. The CDR3, as DNA: TGCGCCAGCAGTCGGGACACCAACACCGGGGAGCTGTTTTTT. It codes for CASSRDTNTGELFF.

The chain recombines TRBV28 with TRBJ2-3; 8 bases match TRBD2. V was clipped by 7 bases and J by 4 bases; unmatched bases: 10. This CDR3 is 15 amino acids long. The germline gives CDR1 MDHEN, CDR2 SYDVKM. CDR3 protein: CASTPWSGGADTQYF. The CDR3, as DNA: TGTGCCAGCACTCCATGGTCGGGGGGGGCAGATACGCAGTATTTT.

V gene TRBV18 combines with J gene TRBJ2-1, with D possibly matching TRBD1 (5 bases). Germline loops: CDR1 KGHSH, CDR2 LQKENI. The CDR3 is 15 amino acids. The V end was cut by 1 base, the J end by 0 bases, with 7 bases between. The CDR3 DNA reads as TGTGCCAGCTCACCACTCGACAGCTCCTACAATGAGCAGTTCTTC. This encodes CASSPLDSSYNEQFF.

V is TRBV6-5 and J is TRBJ1-6; D might be TRBD1 (5 bases). The CDR3 sequence is 15 residues long. The germline V gene encodes CDR1 MNHEY and CDR2 SVGAGI. Trimming shortened V by 5 bases and J by 1 base, and 9 bases separated the two germline ends. The CDR3 nucleotides read TGTGCCAGCAGTAATCAGGGATCCTATAATTCACCCCTCCACTTT. Translated: CASSNQGSYNSPLHF.

V usage is TRBV5-1 and J usage is TRBJ2-5, with 7 bases aligning to TRBD1. CDR1 is SGHRS, CDR2 YFSETQ, per germline. Trimming cost V 2 bases and J 2 bases; bases outside gene matches: 6. The CDR3 runs 15 residues. CDR3 nucleotides: TGCGCCAGCAGCTTCCGCGGACAGGAACAAGAGACCCAGTACTTC. Protein product: CASSFRGQEQETQYF. The full variable domain, completed using reference TRBV5-1 and TRBJ2-5, is KAGVTQTPRYLIKTRGQQVTLSCSPISGHRSVSWYQQTPGQGLQFLFEYFSETQRNKGNFPGRFSGRQFSNSRSEMNVSTLELGDSALYLCASSFRGQEQETQYFGPGTRLLVL.

The rearrangement links TRBV12-3 or TRBV12-4 to TRBJ2-7, with D perhaps TRBD2 (6 bases). The CDR3 has 12 residues. Trimming stripped 7 bases from V and 7 bases from J, with 14 bases between. CDR3 nucleotides: TGTGCCAGCACTCCCGGGGGTTGGGAGCAGTACTTC. Translated: CASTPGGWEQYF.

This chain uses TRBV7-8 with TRBJ2-3, with 8 bases fitting TRBD2. CDR1 and CDR2 (germline): SGHVS, FQNEAQ. After removal of 1 base from V and 0 bases from J, the junction contained 6 bases not matched to a gene. This CDR3 comprises 17 residues. CDR3: CASSLVGGASSTDTQYF. For the CDR3, the DNA is TGTGCCAGCAGCTTAGTCGGGGGGGCCTCTAGCACAGATACGCAGTATTTT.

The chain couples TRBV13 to TRBJ2-1; 9 nucleotides agree with TRBD1. Looked up from germline, CDR1 is PRHDT and CDR2 is FYEKMQ (reference sequence). The CDR3 loop spans 16 amino acids. V lost 1 base and J lost 9; bases outside the gene matches: 10. CDR3 residues: CASSLEQGAIGGEQFF. For the CDR3, the DNA is TGTGCCAGCAGCTTAGAACAGGGGGCGATTGGGGGTGAGCAGTTCTTC.

V usage is TRBV28 and J usage is TRBJ1-3; 7 bases match TRBD1. V gave up 5 bases and J gave up 3 bases; unmatched junction bases: 7. Germline CDR1 MDHEN, CDR2 SYDVKM. This CDR3 comprises 15 residues. CDR3 region: CASSGPGDSGNTIYF. For the CDR3, the DNA is TGTGCCAGCAGTGGCCCTGGGGACAGTGGAAACACCATATATTTT.

The chain uses TRBV18 and TRBJ1-2; a possible D gene is TRBD1 (6 bases). CDR3 size: 15 residues. V was cut by 0 bases and J by 2 bases, with 10 bases left in between. Germline V CDR1 and CDR2: KGHSH, LQKENI. In DNA form, the CDR3 reads TGTGCCAGCTCACCACCGGGGGCGGTAAACTATGGCTACACCTTC. Its translation: CASSPPGAVNYGYTF. The full variable domain, in which reference TRBV18 and TRBJ1-2 provide the parts outside the CDR3, is NAGVMQNPRHLVRRRGQEARLRCSPMKGHSHVYWYRQLPEEGLKFMVYLQKENIIDESGMPKERFSAEFPKEGPSILRIQQVVRGDSAAYFCASSPPGAVNYGYTFGSGTRLTVV.

The chain recombines TRBV2 with TRBJ2-4; the D gene is possibly TRBD2 (6 bases). CDR1 is SNHLY, CDR2 FYNNEI, per germline. V was shortened by 8 bases and J by 4 bases, with 12 bases between the two germline ends. This CDR3 has 13 residues. The CDR3 sequence: CASQWDFKNIQYF. The CDR3 DNA follows: TGTGCCAGCCAGTGGGACTTTAAAAACATTCAGTACTTC.

V usage is TRBV30 and J usage is TRBJ1-1, with 8 bases aligning to TRBD1. The trim removed 1 base at V and 10 bases at J, leaving 5 bases unmatched. Looked up from germline, CDR1 is GTSNPN and CDR2 is SVGIG (reference sequence). This CDR3 has 12 residues. The CDR3 DNA sequence: TGTGCCTGGAGTGCGACAGGGGATTCAGCTTTCTTT. This translates into CAWSATGDSAFF. Drawing the rest from reference TRBV30 and TRBJ1-1, the complete variable domain is SQTIHQWPATLVQPVGSPLSLECTVEGTSNPNLYWYRQAAGRGLQLLFYSVGIGQISSEVPQNLSASRPQDRQFILSSKKLLLSDSGFYLCAWSATGDSAFFGQGTRLTVV.

The chain carries TRBV6-5 and TRBJ1-5, with 7 bases matching TRBD1. CDR1 and CDR2 (germline): MNHEY, SVGAGI. The CDR3 runs 16 residues. The V segment lost 0 bases and the J segment 4 bases; nucleotides outside the gene matches: 6. This CDR3 reads CASSYSGGQANQPQHF. The CDR3 coding sequence is TGTGCCAGCAGTTACTCGGGTGGACAGGCGAATCAGCCCCAGCATTTT.

This chain joins TRBV6-5 and TRBJ2-7, with a possible D match to TRBD1 (6 bases). This CDR3 has 14 amino acids. CDR1 is MNHEY and CDR2 is SVGAGI in the germline V gene. Trimming removed 2 bases at V and 5 bases at J, with 13 bases between. The CDR3 bases are TGTGCCAGCAGTTACGGTACAGGGCCGAACGAGCAGTACTTC. It is translated as CASSYGTGPNEQYF.